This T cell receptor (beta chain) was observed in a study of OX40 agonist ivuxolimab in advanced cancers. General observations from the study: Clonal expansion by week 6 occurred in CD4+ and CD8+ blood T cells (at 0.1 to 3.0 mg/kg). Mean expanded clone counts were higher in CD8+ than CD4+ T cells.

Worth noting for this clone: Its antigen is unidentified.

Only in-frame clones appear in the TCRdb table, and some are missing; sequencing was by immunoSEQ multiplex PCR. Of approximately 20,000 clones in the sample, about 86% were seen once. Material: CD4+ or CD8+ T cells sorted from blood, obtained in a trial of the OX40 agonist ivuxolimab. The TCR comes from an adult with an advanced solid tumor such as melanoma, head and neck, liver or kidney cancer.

CDR3 residues: CASSLEGTGGRKLFF. CDR3 sequence (DNA): TGTGCCAGCAGCTTAGAGGGGACAGGGGGCAGGAAACTGTTTTTT. This chain joins TRBV11-2 and TRBJ1-4, with TRBD1 matching over 12 bases. Trimming at V came to 0 bases and at J to 11 bases, leaving 4 bases not matched to a gene. The CDR3 covers 15 residues. The germline CDR1 and CDR2 sequences are SGHAT and FQNNGV.